This TCR beta chain was observed in a study of T-cell memory formation after mild COVID-19. Study as a whole: The study found TCR clusters largely donor specific.

TCRdb reanalysed the 5' RACE reads using MiXCR and keeps one entry per CDR3 protein. The sample contains about 130,000 distinct CDR3 sequences, roughly 6% of which appear only once. Worth noting for this clonotype: Its antigen is currently unknown.

General study results and limits: Among clones peaking at day 37 in the second wave, SARS-CoV-2 specificity remained unconfirmed. In pre-infection memory, a portion of responding clones appeared, which suggested that cross-reactive memory joined. Shrinking CD4+ clones were chiefly CM and EM; CD8+ ones were chiefly EMRA.

The origin of this receptor is an adult woman who had mild COVID-19 (a few samples of this study predate the infection). Cell type and time point are not known. Sequences were obtained from PBMCs or a T cell subset sorted from them (not recorded which).

This chain's CDR3 is CASSLTSGRVNEQFF. CDR3 in DNA: TGTGCCAGCAGTTTGACTAGCGGGAGGGTCAATGAGCAGTTCTTC. V usage is TRBV6-2 or TRBV6-3 and J usage is TRBJ2-1, with 14 bases identical to TRBD2. The germline gives CDR1 MNHEY, CDR2 SVGEGT. V dropped 4 bases and J dropped 6; count of bases not matched to a gene: 2. The CDR3 runs 15 residues.